A single sample gave rise to the 23 T cell receptor beta chains below, sequenced in a study of T-cell reconstitution after alpha-beta-depleted transplantation in children. TCRbeta library preparation incorporated unique molecular identifiers. One entry per CDR3 protein results from TCRdb running MiXCR on the PCR reads. The sample lists 750,000 to 950,000 distinct CDR3 sequences, roughly 15% occurring once. The specimen was PBMCs, mostly from graft donor cells, collected 360 days after TCRalphabeta/CD19-depleted stem cell transplant. The receptors originated from a male patient between 5 and 17 years old who had a stem cell transplant for acute lymphoblastic leukemia, so the T cells may come from the graft donor.

This clonotype was seen just once. CDR3 in DNA: TGTGCCAGCAGCTTAGAGATGGGTGAAGCTTTCTTT. It specifies CASSLEMGEAFF. This chain links TRBV7-9 with TRBJ1-1; D uncertain. The V end was cut by 1 base, the J end by 7 bases, with 7 bases between. The germline V gene encodes CDR1 SEHNR and CDR2 FQNEAQ (reference sequence). The CDR3 is 12 residues long.

The chain carries TRBV20-1 and TRBJ2-7, with 9 bases lining up with TRBD1. This CDR3 comprises 15 residues. Per germline, CDR1 DFQATT and CDR2 SNEGSKA (reference sequence). J lost 2 bases, V lost 2 bases, and 7 bases had no gene match. The CDR3 bases are TGCAGTGCTAGAAGGGGAGGGACAGGGCCCTACGAGCAGTACTTC. Its translation: CSARRGGTGPYEQYF.

The V gene is TRBV21-1, the J gene TRBJ2-5; the DNA was not compared with TRBD2, the D call given in the table. TRBV21-1 is given as a pseudogene. This CDR3 region has 16 residues. CDR3 sequence: CASSKPPKRLEETQYF. CDR3 sequence (DNA): TGTGCCAGCAGCAAACCACCGAAAAGACTAGAAGAGACCCAGTACTTC.

The gene calls are TRBV6-6 and TRBJ1-2; no definite D call. Trimming stripped 6 bases from V and 7 bases from J, with 6 bases between. This CDR3 region has 10 residues. CDR1 and CDR2 from the germline V gene are MNHNY and SVGAGI (reference sequence). The CDR3 reads CASRTTGYTF. CDR3 nucleotides: TGTGCCAGCAGAACGACTGGCTACACCTTC.

This clonotype has more than one count but fewer than ten. Germline is not matched at one junction end, which may reflect a read error. The genes are TRBV19 and TRBJ2-1; no reliable D call. Looked up from germline, CDR1 is LNHDA and CDR2 is SQIVND (reference sequence). The CDR3 consists of 13 residues. The CDR3 loop reads CASSRILNNEQFF. The DNA for the CDR3 is TGTGCCAGTAGTAGGATACTGAACAATGAACAGTTCTTC.

This clonotype was picked up a small number of times. The chain recombines TRBV3-1 with TRBJ2-7; TRBD2 is a possible D gene (6 bases). Trimming stripped 2 bases from V and 6 bases from J, with 17 bases between. The germline CDR1 and CDR2 sequences are LGHDT and YNNKEL (reference sequence). This CDR3 has 15 amino acids. In DNA form, the CDR3 reads TGTGCCAGCAGCCAAAGTCGGCTAGCGATGGCCGAGCAGTACTTC. It translates to CASSQSRLAMAEQYF.

This clonotype was seen a few times. The rearrangement joins TRBV18 to TRBJ2-7, with a possible D match to TRBD1 (6 bases). The V gene's germline CDR1 is KGHSH and CDR2 LQKENI. V lost 3 bases, J lost 2 bases, and 17 bases lay in between. This CDR3 is built from 16 residues. This chain's CDR3 is CASSPTGGREAYEQYF. CDR3 nucleotides: TGTGCCAGCTCACCTACTGGGGGCAGGGAAGCCTACGAGCAGTACTTC.

This clonotype was recorded at least ten times. The chain couples TRBV5-1 to TRBJ2-3; 8 bases line up with TRBD2. The V segment lost 2 bases and the J segment 2 bases; nucleotides outside the gene matches: 16. The CDR3 totals 19 residues. Germline V gene data show CDR1 as SGHRS and CDR2 as YFSETQ. The CDR3 loop is CASSFHGRALISYTDTQYF. Written as DNA, the CDR3 is TGCGCCAGCAGCTTTCACGGGAGGGCCTTGATAAGCTACACAGATACGCAGTATTTT.

CDR3 region: CASSLFAGVGETQYF. The CDR3 coding sequence is TGTGCCAGCAGTTTATTTGCGGGAGTCGGCGAGACCCAGTACTTC. This chain uses TRBV27 with TRBJ2-5; TRBD2 aligns across 7 bases. V dropped 1 base and J dropped 5; count of bases not matched to a gene: 7. Germline CDR1 is MNHEY and CDR2 is SMNVEV (reference sequence). The CDR3 contains 15 residues.

Comment on this clonotype: Its ends do not fully match the called genes, so a read error is possible. The V and J genes are TRBV3-1 and TRBJ2-7, with D perhaps assigned TRBD1 or TRBD2 (5 bases each). Per germline, CDR1 LGHDT and CDR2 YNNKEL (reference sequence). The length of the CDR3 is 15 residues. This chain's CDR3 is CASTQDPAPGRVFHF. DNA for the CDR3: TGTGCCAGCACCCAAGATCCCGCCCCGGGACGAGTATTTCACTTC.

This clonotype was detected ten times or more. V usage is TRBV4-1 and J usage is TRBJ1-5; D is ambiguous. Germline values: CDR1 MGHRA, CDR2 YSYEKL. Trimming shortened V by 4 bases and J by 4 bases, and 5 bases separated the two germline ends. This CDR3 region has 12 residues. The CDR3 bases are TGCGCCAGCAGCCTGCATAATCAGCCCCAGCATTTT. Translated, it gives CASSLHNQPQHF.

This sequence joins TRBV27 and TRBJ1-4; D remains unclear. The germline V gene encodes CDR1 MNHEY and CDR2 SMNVEV (reference sequence). This CDR3 comprises 14 residues. V gave up 6 bases and J gave up 0 bases, with 8 bases separating them. CDR3 loop: CASRTGSTNEKLFF. In DNA form, the CDR3 reads TGTGCCAGCAGAACGGGCTCAACTAATGAAAAACTGTTTTTT. The full variable domain, completed using reference TRBV27 and TRBJ1-4, is EAQVTQNPRYLITVTGKKLTVTCSQNMNHEYMSWYRQDPGLGLRQIYYSMNVEVTDKGDVPEGYKVSRKEKRNFPLILESPSPNQTSLYFCASRTGSTNEKLFFGSGTQLSVL.

This clonotype was found many times. The rearrangement links TRBV25-1 to TRBJ2-4; tentative D call: TRBD2 (6 bases). Germline CDR1 and CDR2: MGHDK and SYGVNS. The CDR3 spans 14 residues. The V gene lost 3 bases and the J gene lost 8 bases, with 14 bases spanning the gap. CDR3 region: CASSDIGRRDIQYF. The CDR3 nucleotides are TGTGCCAGCAGTGATATCGGGAGAAGGGACATTCAGTACTTC.

This rearrangement joins TRBV12-3 or TRBV12-4 to TRBJ2-1, with TRBD2 matching 14 bases. The V gene end was trimmed by 10 bases and the J gene end by 6 bases; junction bases not matched to a gene: 5. The CDR3 has 14 residues. This chain's CDR3 is CAILGLAGVNEQFF. In DNA, the CDR3 is TGTGCCATTCTGGGACTAGCGGGAGTCAATGAGCAGTTCTTC.

The rearrangement joins TRBV20-1 to TRBJ1-1, with D possibly being TRBD1 (5 bases). The CDR3 consists of 11 residues. From germline, CDR1 is DFQATT and CDR2 SNEGSKA (reference sequence). CDR3 loop: CKRGIGTEAFF. The DNA for the CDR3 is TGCAAGCGGGGCATAGGGACTGAAGCTTTCTTT.

This clonotype was picked up a small number of times. The chain carries TRBV11-2 and TRBJ2-1; D ambiguous. CDR1 SGHAT and CDR2 FQNNGV come from the germline V gene. CDR3 size: 16 residues. Trimming removed 6 bases from V and 8 bases from J, with 23 bases in between. CDR3 DNA sequence: TGTGCCAGCAGTCCCATCAGAGGTGGACCACAACATGAGCAGTTCTTC. Translated: CASSPIRGGPQHEQFF.

The rearrangement links TRBV6-1 to TRBJ2-4; the D gene is possibly TRBD1 (5 bases). Germline CDR1 reads MNHNS; CDR2 reads SASEGT. This CDR3 is built from 16 residues. V lost 5 bases to trimming and J lost 0 bases, with 14 bases between them. The CDR3 loop reads CASSPPGHLAKNIQYF. For the CDR3, the DNA is TGTGCCAGCAGTCCACCAGGGCATCTAGCCAAAAACATTCAGTACTTC.

There are many counts of this clonotype. The chain is built from TRBV5-1 and TRBJ2-7, with D unresolved. V lost 7 bases and J lost 2, with 16 bases in between. CDR1 and CDR2 (germline): SGHRS, YFSETQ. The CDR3 spans 14 residues. CDR3 in DNA: TGCGCCAGCTGCTGGGCCGAGGACGCCTACGAGCAGTACTTC. Translation: CASCWAEDAYEQYF.

There are many counts of this clonotype. The chain links TRBV6-2 or TRBV6-3 to TRBJ2-1; D uncertain. CDR3 length: 13 amino acids. The ends were cut back, 3 bases at V and 6 bases at J, with 9 bases in the middle. Germline values: CDR1 MNHEY, CDR2 SVGEGT. The CDR3: CASSYWAPNEQFF. CDR3 nucleotide sequence: TGTGCCAGCAGTTATTGGGCTCCCAATGAGCAGTTCTTC.

The genes are TRBV24-1 and TRBJ2-1; D may match TRBD1 or TRBD2 (6 bases each). V was shortened by 2 bases and J by 7 bases, with 11 bases between the two germline ends. The CDR3 sequence is 14 residues long. The germline V gene encodes CDR1 KGHDR and CDR2 SFDVKD. This CDR3 reads CATSDWGAKNEQFF. CDR3 coding DNA: TGTGCCACCAGTGATTGGGGGGCTAAAAATGAGCAGTTCTTC.

There are a few counts of this clonotype. As DNA, the CDR3 is TGCAGCGTTGAAGGGACAGGGTTTAACTATGGCTACACCTTC. As protein: CSVEGTGFNYGYTF. The V gene is TRBV29-1, the J gene TRBJ1-2; TRBD1 matches 8 bases. V was clipped by 1 base and J by 1 base; unmatched bases: 2. This CDR3 is built from 14 residues. The germline gives CDR1 SQVTM, CDR2 ANQGSEA.

The sample holds a few counts of this clonotype. This chain uses TRBV5-1 with TRBJ2-1; TRBD2 matches 7 bases. CDR3 length: 17 residues. The germline V gene has CDR1 SGHRS and CDR2 YFSETQ. With V trimmed by 1 base and J by 3 bases, 10 bases remained unmatched. The CDR3 region has the DNA TGCGCCAGCAGCTTGAATGGGGCGGGAGACGGCTACAATGAGCAGTTCTTC. Residues: CASSLNGAGDGYNEQFF.

This clonotype has at least ten counts. The V gene is TRBV7-8, the J gene TRBJ2-6; TRBD1 matches at 9 bases. The length of the CDR3 is 17 residues. Germline CDR1 and CDR2: SGHVS and FQNEAQ. J was trimmed by 4 bases and V by 4 bases; bases with no gene match: 8. The DNA of the CDR3 is TGTGCCAGCAGCTCTATACAGGGGGCAAGAGGGGCCAACGTCCTGACTTTC. Protein product: CASSSIQGARGANVLTF.